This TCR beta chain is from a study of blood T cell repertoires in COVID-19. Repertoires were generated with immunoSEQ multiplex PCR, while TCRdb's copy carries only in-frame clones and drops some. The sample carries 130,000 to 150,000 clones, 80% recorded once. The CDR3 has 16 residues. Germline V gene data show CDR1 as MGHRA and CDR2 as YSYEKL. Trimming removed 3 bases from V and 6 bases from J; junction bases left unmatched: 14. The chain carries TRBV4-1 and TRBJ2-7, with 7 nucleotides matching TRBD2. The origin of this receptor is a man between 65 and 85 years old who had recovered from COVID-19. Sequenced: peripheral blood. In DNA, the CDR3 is TGCGCCAGCAGCCATGCTCCGCCGGGACTACTCTCCGAGCAGTACTTC. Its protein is CASSHAPPGLLSEQYF.